A single sample is the source of the 20 T cell receptor beta chains below, sequenced in a study of blood T cell repertoires in COVID-19. Generated by immunoSEQ multiplex PCR, the TCRdb table keeps only in-frame clones and is missing some. The sample has around 200,000 clones, 70% to 90% seen once; the top ten hold about 20%. Sequencing used peripheral blood. All receptors come from a man between 65 and 85 years old with active or convalescent COVID-19.

CDR3 residues: CASSQDLGEPYEQYF. The CDR3 nucleotides read TGTGCCAGCAGCCAAGATCTCGGGGAACCCTACGAGCAGTACTTC. The chain joins TRBV3-1 (or the pseudogene TRBV3-2) to TRBJ2-7; D is possibly TRBD2 (5 bases). Germline assignment: CDR1 LGHDT and CDR2 YNNKEL (reference sequence). The germline V and J ends were trimmed by 0 bases and 2 bases, with 11 bases remaining between them. This CDR3 is 15 amino acids long.

The V call is TRBV9, the J call TRBJ2-1; 11 nucleotides line up with TRBD2. Unmatched junction bases numbered 10, after V lost 4 bases and J lost 7 bases. The length of the CDR3 is 16 residues. Germline V gene data show CDR1 as SGDLS and CDR2 as YYNGEE. The CDR3 reads CASSPLAGEPSNEQFF. In nucleotides, the CDR3 is TGTGCCAGCAGCCCACTAGCGGGGGAGCCGTCGAATGAGCAGTTCTTC.

In the case of this clone: The germline gene is not matched at one end of the junction; a read error may be the cause. The rearrangement joins TRBV7-7 to TRBJ2-1, with 10 nucleotides matching TRBD2. This CDR3 contains 16 residues. CDR1 SSHAT and CDR2 FNYEAQ come from the germline V gene (reference sequence). The CDR3 protein is CASSQSGTSVLDEQFF. The CDR3 DNA sequence: TGTGCTAGCAGCCAATCCGGGACTAGCGTATTGGATGAGCAGTTCTTC.

The chain couples TRBV6-6 to TRBJ1-4, with 7 bases lining up with TRBD1. From germline, CDR1 is MNHNY and CDR2 SVGAGI (reference sequence). There are 15 residues in the CDR3. V dropped 2 bases and J dropped 7; count of bases not matched to a gene: 7. CDR3: CASSYGDRAGEKLFF. In DNA form, the CDR3 reads TGTGCCAGCAGTTACGGTGACAGGGCGGGTGAAAAACTGTTTTTT.

The chain combines TRBV21-1 with TRBJ1-2; the DNA was not compared with TRBD1, the D call given in the table. TRBV21-1 is classified as a pseudogene. The CDR3 is made up of 14 amino acids. The CDR3 nucleotides are TGTGCCAGCAGCCCTCGACAGGGGGCGAATGGCTACACCTTC. This gives the protein CASSPRQGANGYTF.

This clone was counted between two and nine times. The gene calls are TRBV5-5 and TRBJ2-1; 13 nucleotides align to TRBD2. This CDR3 has 19 amino acids. V dropped 4 bases and J dropped 0; count of bases not matched to a gene: 10. Germline V gene lookup returns CDR1 SGHKS and CDR2 YYEKEE (reference sequence). The CDR3 loop is CASSGPGLAGSSSYNEQFF. CDR3 nucleotides: TGTGCCAGCAGCGGTCCGGGACTAGCGGGGAGCAGCTCCTACAATGAGCAGTTCTTC.

This chain links TRBV18 with TRBJ2-5; D unclear. This CDR3 spans 13 amino acids. Germline assignment: CDR1 KGHSH and CDR2 LQKENI. Trimming stripped 5 bases from V and 4 bases from J, with 11 bases between. The DNA for the CDR3 is TGTGCCAGCTCAACAGTCGAGTCAGAGACCCAGTACTTC. This sequence encodes CASSTVESETQYF.

CDR3 region: CSASRLLTGQSSGNTIYF. The DNA of the CDR3 is TGCAGTGCTAGTCGTTTACTTACAGGGCAAAGCTCTGGAAACACCATATATTTT. This chain joins TRBV20-1 and TRBJ1-3; tentative D call: TRBD1 (6 bases). V was clipped by 3 bases and J by 0 bases, with 21 bases between them. The CDR3 covers 18 residues. Germline V gene data show CDR1 as DFQATT and CDR2 as SNEGSKA (reference sequence).

This chain uses TRBV4-3 with TRBJ2-7; D might be TRBD1 (5 bases). Germline V gene sequence: CDR1 LGHNA, CDR2 YSLEER. Trimming left V 0 bases short and J 3 bases short, with 9 bases between. There are 14 residues in the CDR3. The CDR3 here is CASSQDGQGYEQYF. The CDR3 nucleotides read TGCGCCAGCAGCCAAGATGGGCAGGGCTACGAGCAGTACTTC.

The rearrangement links TRBV27 to TRBJ2-6; 7 nucleotides line up with TRBD2. V was pared by 5 bases and J by 11 bases, with 9 bases of the junction left unmatched. Germline V CDR1 and CDR2: MNHEY, SMNVEV (reference sequence). The CDR3 length is 14 residues. CDR3 bases: TGTGCCAGCAGTCATCGAGGGGAGGGAGACGTCCTGACTTTC. This codes for CASSHRGEGDVLTF.

The chain carries TRBV27 and TRBJ2-7; maybe TRBD2 (5 bases). The CDR3 runs to 15 residues. In germline, CDR1 is MNHEY, CDR2 SMNVEV (reference sequence). Trimming removed 6 bases from V and 2 bases from J, with 17 bases in between. CDR3 amino acids: CASRDQRAHTYEQYF. CDR3 DNA sequence: TGTGCCAGCAGGGACCAGAGGGCACACACCTACGAGCAGTACTTC.

Remarks on this clone: Mismatch with germline at one junction end may stem from a read error. The chain combines TRBV6-5 with TRBJ1-5; TRBD1 agrees at 8 bases. Germline CDR1 is MNHEY and CDR2 is SVGAGI. The CDR3 is 13 amino acids. CDR3 residues: CATGDRHYQAQHF. CDR3 in DNA: TGTGCCACTGGGGACAGGCATTATCAGGCCCAGCATTTT.

The J gene is TRBJ1-1, the V gene TRBV4-1, with 11 bases matching TRBD1. Looked up from germline, CDR1 is MGHRA and CDR2 is YSYEKL. The V gene end was trimmed by 4 bases and the J gene end by 1 base; junction bases not matched to a gene: 2. CDR3 length equals 15 residues. The CDR3 sequence: CASSRGQGANTEAFF. CDR3 in DNA: TGCGCCAGCAGCCGTGGACAGGGGGCGAACACTGAAGCTTTCTTT.

J is TRBJ1-4 and V is TRBV29-1; tentative D call: TRBD1 (6 bases). Germline V gene lookup returns CDR1 SQVTM and CDR2 ANQGSEA. This CDR3 spans 11 amino acids. DNA of the CDR3: TGCAACGCCTTACAGGGTGAAAAACTGTTTTTT. Translated, it gives CNALQGEKLFF. Full variable domain (missing parts from reference TRBV29-1 and TRBJ1-4): SAVISQKPSRDICQRGTSLTIQCQVDSQVTMMFWYRQQPGQSLTLIATANQGSEATYESGFVIDKFPISRPNLTFSTLTVSNMSPEDSSIYLCNALQGEKLFFGSGTQLSVL.

Comment on this clone: At one boundary the junction diverges from the germline segment, which might be a read error. The chain joins TRBV30 to TRBJ1-6; D is ambiguous. The CDR3 has 11 residues. Germline CDR1 reads GTSNPN; CDR2 reads SVGIG (reference sequence). The CDR3 sequence: CAWSAPGLKRF. For the CDR3, the DNA is TGTGCCTGGAGTGCCCCTGGCCTTAAGCGCTTT.

This rearrangement joins TRBV4-3 to TRBJ1-1; 7 nucleotides align to TRBD1. CDR1 and CDR2 from the germline V gene are LGHNA and YSLEER. There are 15 residues in the CDR3. The trim removed 4 bases at V and 5 bases at J, leaving 10 bases unmatched. Here the CDR3 reads CASSPPGQSRTEAFF. CDR3 sequence (DNA): TGCGCCAGCAGCCCGCCGGGACAGTCAAGGACTGAAGCTTTCTTT.

This chain uses TRBV7-2 with TRBJ2-2; weak D call: TRBD1 (5 bases). The CDR3 is 17 residues long. Trimming cost V 1 base and J 4 bases, with 16 bases left between them. Germline V gives CDR1 SGHTA, CDR2 FQGNSA. The CDR3, as DNA: TGTGCCAGCAGCTTAGGTTCTGGGGCCCTACTCACCGGGGAGCTGTTTTTT. This codes for CASSLGSGALLTGELFF.

The V gene is TRBV11-1, the J gene TRBJ2-7; TRBD1 matches at 9 bases. Trimming removed 5 bases from V and 5 bases from J; junction bases left unmatched: 7. Germline V gene sequence: CDR1 SGHAT, CDR2 FQDESV (reference sequence). CDR3 length: 14 residues. The CDR3 coding sequence is TGTGCCAGCAGCCGACGGACAGGGGACGACGAGCAGTACTTC. It yields the protein CASSRRTGDDEQYF.

The rearrangement uses TRBV30 and TRBJ1-4, with 8 positions matching TRBD1. With V trimmed by 5 bases and J by 3 bases, 8 bases remained unmatched. The germline V gene has CDR1 GTSNPN and CDR2 SVGIG (reference sequence). The CDR3 has 15 amino acids. The CDR3: CAWGDTGGPNEKLFF. CDR3 sequence (DNA): TGTGCCTGGGGCGACACAGGGGGACCTAATGAAAAACTGTTTTTT. The whole variable domain, remainder taken from reference TRBV30 and TRBJ1-4, is SQTIHQWPATLVQPVGSPLSLECTVEGTSNPNLYWYRQAAGRGLQLLFYSVGIGQISSEVPQNLSASRPQDRQFILSSKKLLLSDSGFYLCAWGDTGGPNEKLFFGSGTQLSVL.

The rearrangement joins TRBV9 to TRBJ2-6; D remains unclear. This CDR3 comprises 15 residues. Germline CDR1 and CDR2: SGDLS and YYNGEE. The V and J ends lost 0 bases and 0 bases respectively, with 4 bases between them. The CDR3 here is CASSVGGSGANVLTF. The CDR3 DNA sequence: TGTGCCAGCAGCGTAGGCGGCTCTGGGGCCAACGTCCTGACTTTC.